Sequencing of this T cell receptor (beta chain) was carried out in a study of regulatory T cells in long-lasting Graves disease. Study-level results: The TCR repertoire of persistent Graves' patients was less diverse than that of newly diagnosed ones. Favoring TRBV28, TRBJ1-2 and TRBJ2-5 was a feature seen in persistent disease.

iRepertoire HTBI primers and Arm-PCR of CDR3 regions built TCR beta libraries. In TCRdb, the multiplex PCR reads were re-called with MiXCR into one record per CDR3 protein. Here the sample spans about 660,000 distinct CDR3 sequences, around 30% being singletons. Time point given: persistent/refractory GD, antithyroid drugs over 5 years with positive TRAb. With RNA extracted from PBMCs as input, the TCR library was made. Patients were enrolled at an endocrinology department in Xi'an, China. About this clonotype: As yet, its antigen is unknown.

The CDR3 extends over 16 amino acids. Trimming shortened V by 11 bases and J by 0 bases, and 22 bases separated the two germline ends. CDR1 is SGHTA, CDR2 FQGTGA, per germline. This receptor was obtained from a female donor with Graves disease. Source: peripheral blood mononuclear cells (PBMCs), taken when the disease was refractory, from a patient treated with antithyroid drugs. This chain connects TRBV7-3 to TRBJ1-1, with D hard to call. The DNA for the CDR3 is TGTGCCTCCACCTCCGGGGAGGGTAAGATGAACACTGAAGCTTTCTTT. Protein: CASTSGEGKMNTEAFF.